This T cell receptor (beta chain) derives from a study of control samples from healthy donors and cancer patients. The CDR3 has 15 amino acids. Germline CDR1 SGHAT, CDR2 FQNNGV. V was trimmed by 3 bases and J by 0 bases, leaving 11 bases between them. Assay: immunoSEQ multiplex PCR; the TCRdb copy retains only in-frame clones and omits some. This sample has approximately 150,000 clones, with about 90% found just once. The rearrangement links TRBV11-2 to TRBJ2-5; the D call may be TRBD1 or TRBD2 (5 bases each). Source material: blood. The receptor's source is a man younger than 35 in good health. The CDR3 sequence: CASSFLGTYQETQYF. The CDR3 region has the DNA TGTGCCAGCAGCTTCCTCGGGACGTACCAAGAGACCCAGTACTTC.